The TCR beta chain described here comes from a study of response to subunit inactivated influenza vaccine. Notes on the study in general: Few additional T cells are recruited per seasonal influenza vaccination, authors suggested.

TCRdb re-derived calls from the RT-PCR reads in MiXCR, one entry per CDR3 protein. The sample carries around 300,000 distinct CDR3 sequences, approximately 21% recorded once. As concerns this clonotype: As yet, its antigen is unknown.

Germline V lookup: CDR1 SEHNR, CDR2 FQNEAQ (reference sequence). The CDR3 is made up of 15 amino acids. V trimming: 5 bases; J trimming: 6 bases; junction bases outside the gene matches: 7. This chain connects TRBV7-9 to TRBJ1-1; 12 nucleotides match TRBD1. The specimen was PBMCs from blood, collected approximately 20 months after vaccination. The source of this sequence is a man aged 45-69 years who received an inactivated influenza vaccine. This CDR3 reads CASSAPGQGAAEAFF. In DNA, the CDR3 is TGTGCCAGCAGCGCCCCGGGACAGGGGGCCGCTGAAGCTTTCTTT.